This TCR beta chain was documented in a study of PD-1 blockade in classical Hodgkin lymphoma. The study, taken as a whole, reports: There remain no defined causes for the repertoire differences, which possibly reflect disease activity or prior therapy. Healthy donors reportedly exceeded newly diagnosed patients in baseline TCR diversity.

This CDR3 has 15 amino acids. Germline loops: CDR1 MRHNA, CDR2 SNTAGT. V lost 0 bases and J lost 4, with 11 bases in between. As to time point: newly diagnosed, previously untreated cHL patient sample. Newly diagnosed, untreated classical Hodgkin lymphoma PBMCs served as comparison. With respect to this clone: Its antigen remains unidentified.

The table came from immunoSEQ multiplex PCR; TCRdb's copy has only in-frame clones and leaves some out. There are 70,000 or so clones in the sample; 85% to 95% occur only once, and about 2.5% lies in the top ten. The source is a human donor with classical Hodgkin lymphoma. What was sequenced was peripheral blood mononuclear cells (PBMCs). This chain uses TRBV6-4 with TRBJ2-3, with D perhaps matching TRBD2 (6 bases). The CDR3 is CASSDSSGSADTQYF. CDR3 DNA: TGTGCCAGCAGTGACTCGAGCGGGTCCGCAGATACGCAGTATTTT.